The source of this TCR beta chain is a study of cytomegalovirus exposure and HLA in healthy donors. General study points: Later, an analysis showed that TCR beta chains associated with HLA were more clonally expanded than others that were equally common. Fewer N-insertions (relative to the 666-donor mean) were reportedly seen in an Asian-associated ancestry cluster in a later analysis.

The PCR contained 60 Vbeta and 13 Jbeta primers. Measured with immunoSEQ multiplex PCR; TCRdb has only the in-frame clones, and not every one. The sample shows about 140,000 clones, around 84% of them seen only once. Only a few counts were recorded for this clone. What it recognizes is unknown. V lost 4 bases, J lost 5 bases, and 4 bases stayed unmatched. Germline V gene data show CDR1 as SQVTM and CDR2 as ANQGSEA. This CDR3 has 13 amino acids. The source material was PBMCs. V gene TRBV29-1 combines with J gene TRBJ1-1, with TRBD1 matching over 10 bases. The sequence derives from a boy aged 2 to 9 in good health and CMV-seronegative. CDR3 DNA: TGCAGCGTTGTCAGGACAGGGGGTACTGAAGCTTTCTTT. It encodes CSVVRTGGTEAFF. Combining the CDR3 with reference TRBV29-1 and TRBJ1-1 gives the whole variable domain SAVISQKPSRDICQRGTSLTIQCQVDSQVTMMFWYRQQPGQSLTLIATANQGSEATYESGFVIDKFPISRPNLTFSTLTVSNMSPEDSSIYLCSVVRTGGTEAFFGQGTRLTVV.